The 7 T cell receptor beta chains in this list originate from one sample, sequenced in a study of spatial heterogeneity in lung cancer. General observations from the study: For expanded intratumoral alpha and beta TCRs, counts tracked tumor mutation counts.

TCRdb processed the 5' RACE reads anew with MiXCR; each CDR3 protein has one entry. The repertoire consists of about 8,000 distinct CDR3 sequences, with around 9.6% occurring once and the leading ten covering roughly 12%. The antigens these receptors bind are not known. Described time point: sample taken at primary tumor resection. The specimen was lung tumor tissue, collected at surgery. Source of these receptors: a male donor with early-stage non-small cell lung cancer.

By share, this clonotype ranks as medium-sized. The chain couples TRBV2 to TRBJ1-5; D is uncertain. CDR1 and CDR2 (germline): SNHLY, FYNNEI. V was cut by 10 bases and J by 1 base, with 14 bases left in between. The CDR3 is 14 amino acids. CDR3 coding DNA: TGTGCCACCCTACAATCCCCCAGCAATCAGCCCCAGCATTTT. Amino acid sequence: CATLQSPSNQPQHF.

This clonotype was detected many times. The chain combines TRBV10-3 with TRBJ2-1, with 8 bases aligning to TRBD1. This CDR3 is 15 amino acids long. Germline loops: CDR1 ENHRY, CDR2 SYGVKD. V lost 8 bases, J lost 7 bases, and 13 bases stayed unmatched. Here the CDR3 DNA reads TGTGCCATCGGGACAGGAAAGGTGGGCACGAATGAGCAGTTCTTC. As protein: CAIGTGKVGTNEQFF.

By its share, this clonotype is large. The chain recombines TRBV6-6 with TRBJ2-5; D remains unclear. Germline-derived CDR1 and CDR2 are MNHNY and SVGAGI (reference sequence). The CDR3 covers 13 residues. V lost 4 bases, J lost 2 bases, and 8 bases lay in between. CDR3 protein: CASSSTSQETQYF. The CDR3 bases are TGTGCCAGCAGTTCGACTTCTCAAGAGACCCAGTACTTC.

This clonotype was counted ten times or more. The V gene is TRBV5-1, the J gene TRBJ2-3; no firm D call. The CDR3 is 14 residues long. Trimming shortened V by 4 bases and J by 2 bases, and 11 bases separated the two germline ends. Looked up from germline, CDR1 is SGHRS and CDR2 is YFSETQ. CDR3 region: CASSNGLLTDTQYF. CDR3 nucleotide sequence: TGCGCCAGCAGCAATGGTCTGCTCACAGATACGCAGTATTTT.

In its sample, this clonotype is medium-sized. CDR3 sequence reads: CAWRPGVADTQYF. For the CDR3, the DNA is TGTGCCTGGAGGCCAGGGGTGGCGGATACGCAGTATTTT. The gene calls are TRBV30 and TRBJ2-3; D might be TRBD1 (6 bases). Germline CDR1 and CDR2: GTSNPN and SVGIG (reference sequence). The CDR3 totals 13 residues. Trimming left V 3 bases short and J 6 bases short, with 13 bases between.

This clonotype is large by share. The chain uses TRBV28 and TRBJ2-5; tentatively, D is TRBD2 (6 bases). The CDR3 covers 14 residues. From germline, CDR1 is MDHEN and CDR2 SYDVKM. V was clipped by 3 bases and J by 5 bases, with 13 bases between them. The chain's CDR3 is CASSFRDGSETQYF. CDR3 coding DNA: TGTGCCAGCAGTTTCCGCGACGGGAGTGAGACCCAGTACTTC.

CDR3 in DNA: TGTGCCAGCAGCCAAGATTGGGCGGGAGGTCGCAATGAGCAGTTCTTC. Protein: CASSQDWAGGRNEQFF. The genes are TRBV3-1 and TRBJ2-1; 8 nucleotides agree with TRBD2. Germline CDR1 reads LGHDT; CDR2 reads YNNKEL (reference sequence). This CDR3 is built from 16 residues. V shed 0 bases, J shed 6 bases, and the junction held 7 bases outside the gene matches.